There are a few counts of the clone carrying this T cell receptor beta chain. Its antigen remains unidentified. This sample was included in a study of identical twins. Findings of the study overall: Insertion counts were lower in abundant cord blood beta clonotypes, a trend that memory repertoires did not show.

TCRdb re-called the 5' RACE reads through MiXCR, storing one row per CDR3 protein. The sample comprises more than 400,000 distinct CDR3 sequences, nearly 15% of which are singletons, and about 0.4% rests with the top ten. The CDR3 has 13 residues. CDR1 is MNHEY, CDR2 SMNVEV, per germline (reference sequence). The ends were cut back, 5 bases at V and 5 bases at J, with 9 bases in the middle. The same sample was also used in a study of yellow fever vaccine responses in identical twins.

This clonotype was obtained from a woman aged 18-29 years in good health. The material sequenced was CD4+ T cells sorted from blood. J is TRBJ2-2 and V is TRBV27; TRBD1 might be the D (5 bases). CDR3 residues: CASSKQVTGELFF. DNA of the CDR3: TGTGCCAGCAGTAAACAGGTGACCGGGGAGCTGTTTTTT.